This T cell receptor (beta chain) stems from a study of blood T cell repertoires in COVID-19. Two negative PCRs, clearance, or symptom resolution had been documented for recovered Cohort 3 donors. As originally analysed: Reference gene primer amplification gave estimated nucleated cell counts. Sequencing used immunoSEQ multiplex PCR; TCRdb keeps in-frame clones, though not all of them. For V, J and clone size, that table is used; D and trimming come from the DNA. Among 450,000 to 600,000 clones listed, roughly 87% were seen once. Germline loops: CDR1 SNHLY, CDR2 FYNNEI. This CDR3 is built from 15 residues. The trim removed 2 bases at V and 5 bases at J, leaving 7 bases unmatched.

This sequence joins TRBV2 and TRBJ1-1; 8 nucleotides align to TRBD1. This receptor was obtained from a woman aged 18-29 years who had recovered from COVID-19. Sequences were obtained from PBMCs or T cells enriched from blood (not recorded which). CDR3 loop: CASSETGGEETEAFF. CDR3 nucleotide sequence: TGTGCCAGCAGTGAAACAGGGGGGGAGGAGACTGAAGCTTTCTTT.